This entry concerns a single TCR beta chain. Its cognate antigen is unknown. The sample belongs to a study of cytomegalovirus exposure and HLA in healthy donors. This CDR3 has 13 amino acids. Germline CDR1 and CDR2: SGHAT and FQNNGV. With V trimmed by 6 bases and J by 4 bases, 3 bases remained unmatched. Study conclusions and caveats: TCR beta V segments were, for the most part, productive about 87% or about 30% of the time in an earlier analysis. A classifier reportedly called cytomegalovirus status with high sensitivity and specificity. The dataset shows that most TCR sequences were rare, while some public TCRs occurred in many donors.

The PCR employed 60 Vbeta primers together with 13 Jbeta primers. Profiling relied on immunoSEQ multiplex PCR, and the TCRdb table lists in-frame clones only, not all of them. Of over 75,000 clones listed, 75% to 85% are singletons. The clonotype was recovered from a man under 40 in good health and CMV-seropositive. Material for sequencing was PBMCs. J is TRBJ1-1 and V is TRBV11-2; 9 positions agree with TRBD1. The CDR3 reads CASSWTGVTEAFF. The CDR3 nucleotides read TGTGCCAGCAGTTGGACAGGGGTCACTGAAGCTTTCTTT.